What follows are 13 T cell receptor beta chains derived from one specimen sequenced in a study of blood T cell repertoires in COVID-19. The method was immunoSEQ multiplex PCR; TCRdb's version includes in-frame clones alone and lacks a portion of them. The sample has roughly 32,000 clones, roughly 80% seen once. Sequencing input: peripheral blood. All receptors derive from an elderly man with active or convalescent COVID-19.

J is TRBJ2-7 and V is TRBV24-1, with 8 bases lining up with TRBD2. The CDR3 has 15 residues. The ends lost 3 bases at V and 2 bases at J; junction bases unmatched: 5. Germline-derived CDR1 and CDR2 are KGHDR and SFDVKD. Written as DNA, the CDR3 is TGTGCCACCAGTGATGCTACTAGCGGAGCCTACGAGCAGTACTTC. Encoded protein: CATSDATSGAYEQYF.

Only one count was recorded for this clone. The chain joins TRBV6-6 to TRBJ2-7, with 10 positions matching TRBD2. J lost 1 base, V lost 7 bases, and 10 bases had no gene match. Germline CDR1 MNHNY, CDR2 SVGAGI (reference sequence). The CDR3 totals 16 residues. The CDR3 region is CASTYAASGSSYEQYF. The CDR3 bases are TGTGCCAGCACATATGCGGCTAGCGGGAGTTCCTACGAGCAGTACTTC.

The V call is TRBV9, the J call TRBJ2-3; D uncertain. Trimming shortened V by 4 bases and J by 6 bases, and 9 bases separated the two germline ends. Germline V gives CDR1 SGDLS, CDR2 YYNGEE. The CDR3 spans 12 residues. CDR3 sequence reads: CASSKNADTQYF. The DNA of the CDR3 is TGTGCCAGCAGCAAAAACGCGGATACGCAGTATTTT.

The chain links TRBV9 to TRBJ2-3; D might be TRBD2 (6 bases). V was pared by 2 bases and J by 4 bases, with 11 bases between. The CDR3 spans 14 residues. Looked up from germline, CDR1 is SGDLS and CDR2 is YYNGEE. Here the CDR3 reads CASSVSGYADTQYF. The CDR3 DNA reads TGTGCCAGCAGCGTTAGCGGCTACGCAGATACGCAGTATTTT. Full variable domain (rest looked up from reference TRBV9 and TRBJ2-3): DSGVTQTPKHLITATGQRVTLRCSPRSGDLSVYWYQQSLDQGLQFLIQYYNGEERAKGNILERFSAQQFPDLHSELNLSSLELGDSALYFCASSVSGYADTQYFGPGTRLTVL.

The CDR3 DNA is TGTGCCACCAGCAGAGATATAGTAGGGAGCGCTGGCAATCAGCCCCAGCATTTT. This encodes CATSRDIVGSAGNQPQHF. The rearrangement joins TRBV15 to TRBJ1-5; D ambiguous. V gave up 0 bases and J gave up 2 bases, with 17 bases separating them. Germline-derived CDR1 and CDR2 are LNHNV and YYDKDF (reference sequence). The CDR3 extends over 18 amino acids.

The chain has TRBV6-5 and TRBJ2-7, with D possibly TRBD2 on 5 matching bases. The V end lost 4 bases, the J end lost 3 bases, and 16 bases lay between the germline ends. CDR1 is MNHEY and CDR2 is SVGAGI in the germline V gene. CDR3 length: 15 amino acids. As DNA, the CDR3 is TGTGCCAGCAGTTCGCGGACTTCTACTCTCTACGAGCAGTACTTC. Protein: CASSSRTSTLYEQYF.

This clone occurred a few times. This chain connects TRBV11-2 to TRBJ1-1, with no clear D. CDR3 length: 13 amino acids. Germline loops: CDR1 SGHAT, CDR2 FQNNGV. The V end was cut by 5 bases, the J end by 4 bases, with 11 bases between. The CDR3 reads CASSPSLATEAFF. In nucleotides, the CDR3 is TGTGCCAGCAGCCCATCTTTGGCCACTGAAGCTTTCTTT.

This clone was seen more than once but under ten times. This chain connects TRBV28 to TRBJ2-5; 11 bases match TRBD2. CDR3 length: 16 residues. Germline V gene data show CDR1 as MDHEN and CDR2 as SYDVKM. Trimming at V came to 7 bases and at J to 2 bases, leaving 9 bases not matched to a gene. CDR3: CASKKGLAEAQETQYF. DNA of the CDR3: TGTGCCAGCAAAAAGGGACTAGCGGAAGCACAAGAGACCCAGTACTTC.

This clone was observed once. The genes are TRBV5-4 and TRBJ2-5, with TRBD1 matching over 10 bases. Germline V gene lookup returns CDR1 SGHNT and CDR2 YYREEE (reference sequence). Trimming removed 4 bases from V and 4 bases from J; junction bases left unmatched: 13. The CDR3 consists of 17 residues. CDR3 sequence reads: CASSREAGTGEGETQYF. The DNA of the CDR3 is TGTGCCAGCAGCAGAGAAGCCGGGACAGGGGAAGGAGAGACCCAGTACTTC.

This sequence joins TRBV30 and TRBJ2-6, with D possibly matching TRBD1 (7 bases). From germline, CDR1 is GTSNPN and CDR2 SVGIG (reference sequence). This CDR3 has 17 residues. Trimming took 0 bases from V and 2 from J, leaving 14 bases between them. The CDR3 is CAWSVRGRGAGANVLTF. CDR3 sequence (DNA): TGTGCCTGGAGTGTACGAGGCAGGGGGGCTGGGGCCAACGTCCTGACTTTC.

The chain is built from TRBV11-1 and TRBJ2-1, with TRBD2 matching 7 bases. V shed 2 bases and J 4 bases; nucleotides not matched to a gene: 2. In germline, CDR1 is SGHAT, CDR2 FQDESV (reference sequence). The length of the CDR3 is 14 residues. CDR3 DNA sequence: TGTGCCAGCAGCTTAAGGCGGGAGTACAATGAGCAGTTCTTC. It encodes CASSLRREYNEQFF.

The CDR3 coding sequence is TGTGCCAGCAGTGGGGGGAACGTGATGAACACTGAAGCTTTCTTT. This gives the protein CASSGGNVMNTEAFF. The chain couples TRBV28 to TRBJ1-1; a possible D gene is TRBD1 (5 bases). Germline V gives CDR1 MDHEN, CDR2 SYDVKM. With 5 bases removed from V and 0 bases from J, the gap between germline ends came to 13 bases. This CDR3 is built from 15 residues.

In its sample, this clone was seen a few times. In nucleotides, the CDR3 is TGTGCCAGCAGCTCCACAGGGACCTACGAGCAGTACTTC. It translates to CASSSTGTYEQYF. This chain joins TRBV5-6 and TRBJ2-7, with D possibly matching TRBD1 (6 bases). The CDR3 has 13 residues. V lost 3 bases to trimming and J lost 2 bases, with 9 bases between them. From germline, CDR1 is SGHDT and CDR2 YYEEEE.